These T cell receptor beta chains were read from a single sample in a study of blood T cell repertoires in COVID-19. Produced via immunoSEQ multiplex PCR; TCRdb's table is partial and in-frame only. The sample consists of around 60,000 clones, about nine tenths of them appearing once. Input material: peripheral blood. Every receptor here comes from a woman aged 60-75 years with active COVID-19. Each CDR3 is given with its conserved first and last residue. The order of the fields is CDR3 length, J gene, V gene, D gene, CDR3 DNA, CDR3 protein. A D gene is named only where the DNA matches it firmly.

CDR3 length: 13; J gene: TRBJ2-2; V gene: TRBV6-5; D gene: .; CDR3 DNA: TGTGCCAGCAGAGGGGCAAACACCGGGGAGCTGTTTTTT; CDR3 protein: CASRGANTGELFF
CDR3 length: 13; J gene: TRBJ1-1; V gene: TRBV3-1/TRBV3-2; D gene: .; CDR3 DNA: TGTGCCAGCAGCAGACTGTTGAACACTGAAGCTTTCTTT; CDR3 protein: CASSRLLNTEAFF
CDR3 length: 12; J gene: TRBJ2-7; V gene: TRBV5-4; D gene: .; CDR3 DNA: TGTGCCAGCAACCTCAGGGGTGGCGAGCAGTACTTC; CDR3 protein: CASNLRGGEQYF
CDR3 length: 17; J gene: TRBJ2-3; V gene: TRBV19; D gene: TRBD2; CDR3 DNA: TGTGCCAGTAGTAGGGCGGGGACTAGCGGGGGTACAGATACGCAGTATTTT; CDR3 protein: CASSRAGTSGGTDTQYF
CDR3 length: 15; J gene: TRBJ2-2; V gene: TRBV19; D gene: TRBD1; CDR3 DNA: TGTGCCAGTAGCCAGGGGGCGAGTGACACCGGGGAGCTGTTTTTT; CDR3 protein: CASSQGASDTGELFF
CDR3 length: 15; J gene: TRBJ2-7; V gene: TRBV19; D gene: .; CDR3 DNA: TGTGCCAGTAGTATAGGCGACAGGGGACTATGGGAGCAGTACTTC; CDR3 protein: CASSIGDRGLWEQYF
CDR3 length: 16; J gene: TRBJ1-3; V gene: TRBV6-6; D gene: .; CDR3 DNA: TGTGCCAGCAGTTCCGGACAGTCTAACTCTGGAAACACCATATATTTT; CDR3 protein: CASSSGQSNSGNTIYF
CDR3 length: 17; J gene: TRBJ2-4; V gene: TRBV11-2; D gene: TRBD2; CDR3 DNA: TGTGCCAGCAGCTTAGTCGGGGGGGGCTTAGCCAAAAACATTCAGTACTTC; CDR3 protein: CASSLVGGGLAKNIQYF
CDR3 length: 15; J gene: TRBJ2-3; V gene: TRBV9; D gene: TRBD2; CDR3 DNA: TGTGCCAGCAGCGCCGGGGGGGCGAGCACAGATACGCAGTATTTT; CDR3 protein: CASSAGGASTDTQYF
CDR3 length: 20; J gene: TRBJ2-1; V gene: TRBV7-7; D gene: TRBD2; CDR3 DNA: TGTGCTAGCAGCTCTCAAGGAGGTGGCCCCGGGGGGGTGGGTAAGGATGAGCAGTTCTTC; CDR3 protein: CASSSQGGGPGGVGKDEQFF
CDR3 length: 14; J gene: TRBJ1-2; V gene: TRBV9; D gene: TRBD1; CDR3 DNA: TGTGCCAGCAGCGTAGATCAGGGGGCGGGTGGCTACACCTTC; CDR3 protein: CASSVDQGAGGYTF
CDR3 length: 12; J gene: TRBJ2-7; V gene: TRBV27; D gene: TRBD1; CDR3 DNA: TGTGCCAGCAGGACAGGGACGGGCGAGCAGTACTTC; CDR3 protein: CASRTGTGEQYF
CDR3 length: 19; J gene: TRBJ1-3; V gene: TRBV5-6; D gene: TRBD1; CDR3 DNA: TGTGCCAGCAGCTGGGGGGGACAGGCCCCCCGACTCTCTGGAAACACCATATATTTT; CDR3 protein: CASSWGGQAPRLSGNTIYF
CDR3 length: 10; J gene: TRBJ1-2; V gene: TRBV29-1; D gene: .; CDR3 DNA: TGCAGCGTTGACCTATATGGCTACACCTTC; CDR3 protein: CSVDLYGYTF
CDR3 length: 14; J gene: TRBJ1-2; V gene: TRBV4-1; D gene: .; CDR3 DNA: TGCGCCAGCAGCCAAGAGGGGGGGGCCTCTGGCTACACCTTC; CDR3 protein: CASSQEGGASGYTF
CDR3 length: 17; J gene: TRBJ1-1; V gene: TRBV19; D gene: TRBD1; CDR3 DNA: TGTGCCAGTAGTAAGAGGACAGGGGGCATCGGGAACACTGAAGCTTTCTTT; CDR3 protein: CASSKRTGGIGNTEAFF